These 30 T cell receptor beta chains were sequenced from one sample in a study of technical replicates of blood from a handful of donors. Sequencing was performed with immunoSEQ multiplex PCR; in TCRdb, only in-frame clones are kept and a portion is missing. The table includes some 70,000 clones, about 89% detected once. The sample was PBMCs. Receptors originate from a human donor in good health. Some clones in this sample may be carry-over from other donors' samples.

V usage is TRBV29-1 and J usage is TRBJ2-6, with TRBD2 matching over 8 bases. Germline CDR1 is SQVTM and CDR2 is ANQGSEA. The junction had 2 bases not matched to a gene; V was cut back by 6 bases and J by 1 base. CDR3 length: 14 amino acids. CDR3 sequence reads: CSVRGGSGANVLTF. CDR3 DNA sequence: TGCAGCGTCCGGGGGGGGTCTGGGGCCAACGTCCTGACTTTC. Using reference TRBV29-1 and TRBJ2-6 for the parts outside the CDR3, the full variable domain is SAVISQKPSRDICQRGTSLTIQCQVDSQVTMMFWYRQQPGQSLTLIATANQGSEATYESGFVIDKFPISRPNLTFSTLTVSNMSPEDSSIYLCSVRGGSGANVLTFGAGSRLTVL.

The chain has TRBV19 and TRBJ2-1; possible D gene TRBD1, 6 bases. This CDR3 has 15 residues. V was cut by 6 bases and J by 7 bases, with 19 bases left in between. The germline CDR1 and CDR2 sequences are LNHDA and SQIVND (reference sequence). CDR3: CASRTGSSVFNEQFF. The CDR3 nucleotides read TGTGCCAGTAGAACAGGGAGTAGTGTTTTTAATGAGCAGTTCTTC.

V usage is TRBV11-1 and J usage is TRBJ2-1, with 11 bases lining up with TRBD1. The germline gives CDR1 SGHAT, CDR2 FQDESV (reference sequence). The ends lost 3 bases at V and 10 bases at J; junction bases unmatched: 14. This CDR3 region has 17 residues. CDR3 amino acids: CASSFKGGTGGFSEQFF. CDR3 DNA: TGTGCCAGCAGCTTTAAGGGAGGGACAGGGGGTTTCAGCGAGCAGTTCTTC.

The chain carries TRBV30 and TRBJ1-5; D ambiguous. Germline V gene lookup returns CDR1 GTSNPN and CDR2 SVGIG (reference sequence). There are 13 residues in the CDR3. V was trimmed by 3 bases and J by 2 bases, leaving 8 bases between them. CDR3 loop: CAWSTRGNQPQHF. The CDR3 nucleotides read TGTGCCTGGAGCACACGGGGCAATCAGCCCCAGCATTTT.

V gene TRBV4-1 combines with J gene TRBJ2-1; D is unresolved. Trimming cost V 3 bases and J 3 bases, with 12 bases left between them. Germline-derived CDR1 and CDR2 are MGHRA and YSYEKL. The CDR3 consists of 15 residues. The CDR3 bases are TGCGCCAGCAGCCAGCTCCCCACATTCTACAATGAGCAGTTCTTC. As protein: CASSQLPTFYNEQFF.

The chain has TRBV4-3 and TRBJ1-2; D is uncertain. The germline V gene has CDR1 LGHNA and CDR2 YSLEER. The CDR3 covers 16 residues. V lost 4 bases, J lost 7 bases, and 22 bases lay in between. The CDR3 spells CASSPRTLPSSGGYTF. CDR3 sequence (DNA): TGCGCCAGCAGCCCCCGGACTCTTCCTTCCTCCGGTGGCTACACCTTC.

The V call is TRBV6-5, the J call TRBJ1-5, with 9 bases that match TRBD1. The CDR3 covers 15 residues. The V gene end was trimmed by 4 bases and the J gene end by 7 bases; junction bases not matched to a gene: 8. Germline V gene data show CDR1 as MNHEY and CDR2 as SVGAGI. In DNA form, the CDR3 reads TGTGCCAGCAGTTCCACAGGGGGCAGATCGCAGCCCCAGCATTTT. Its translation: CASSSTGGRSQPQHF.

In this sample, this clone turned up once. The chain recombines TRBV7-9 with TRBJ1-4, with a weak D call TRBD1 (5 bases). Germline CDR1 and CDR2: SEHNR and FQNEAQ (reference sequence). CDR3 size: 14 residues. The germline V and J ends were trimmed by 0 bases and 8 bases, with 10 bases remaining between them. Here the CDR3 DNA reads TGTGCCAGCAGCTTAGCCGCAGGGCCGGAAAAACTGTTTTTT. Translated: CASSLAAGPEKLFF.

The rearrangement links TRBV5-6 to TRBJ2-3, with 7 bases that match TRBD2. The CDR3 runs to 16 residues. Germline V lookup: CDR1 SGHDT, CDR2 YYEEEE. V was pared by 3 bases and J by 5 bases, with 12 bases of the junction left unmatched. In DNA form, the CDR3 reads TGTGCCAGCAGCTCCTCTCGGGGGGACCGGCTAGATACGCAGTATTTT. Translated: CASSSSRGDRLDTQYF.

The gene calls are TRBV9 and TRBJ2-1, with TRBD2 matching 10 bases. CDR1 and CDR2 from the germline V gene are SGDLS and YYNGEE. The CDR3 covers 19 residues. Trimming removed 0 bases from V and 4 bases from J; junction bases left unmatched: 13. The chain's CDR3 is CASSVGVGASGSAYNEQFF. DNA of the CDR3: TGTGCCAGCAGCGTAGGCGTGGGCGCTAGCGGGAGTGCGTACAATGAGCAGTTCTTC.

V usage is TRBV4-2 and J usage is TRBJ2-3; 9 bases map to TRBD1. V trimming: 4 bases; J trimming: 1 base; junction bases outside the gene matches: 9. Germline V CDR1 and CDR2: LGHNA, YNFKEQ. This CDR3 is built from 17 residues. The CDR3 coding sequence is TGTGCCAGCAGCCGAAGGTCGGGACAGGGAGGCACAGATACGCAGTATTTT. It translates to CASSRRSGQGGTDTQYF.

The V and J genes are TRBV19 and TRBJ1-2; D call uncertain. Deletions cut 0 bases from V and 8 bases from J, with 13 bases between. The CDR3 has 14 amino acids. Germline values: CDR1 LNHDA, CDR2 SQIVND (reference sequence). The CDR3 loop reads CASSIDLGSIGYTF. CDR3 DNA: TGTGCCAGTAGTATAGATCTCGGGTCTATCGGCTACACCTTC.

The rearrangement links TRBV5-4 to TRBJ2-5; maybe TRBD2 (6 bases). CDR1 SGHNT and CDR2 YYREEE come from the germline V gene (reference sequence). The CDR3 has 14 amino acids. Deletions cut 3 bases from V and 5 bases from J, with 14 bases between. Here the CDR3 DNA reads TGTGCCAGCAGCTCAGGTCTGGCGGGGGAGACCCAGTACTTC. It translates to CASSSGLAGETQYF.

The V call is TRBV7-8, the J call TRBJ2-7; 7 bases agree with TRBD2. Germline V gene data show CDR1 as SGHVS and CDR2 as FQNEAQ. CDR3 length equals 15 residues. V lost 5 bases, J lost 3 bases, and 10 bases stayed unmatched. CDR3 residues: CASSQRAAGDYEQYF. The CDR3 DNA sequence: TGTGCCAGCAGCCAGCGGGCCGCGGGGGACTACGAGCAGTACTTC.

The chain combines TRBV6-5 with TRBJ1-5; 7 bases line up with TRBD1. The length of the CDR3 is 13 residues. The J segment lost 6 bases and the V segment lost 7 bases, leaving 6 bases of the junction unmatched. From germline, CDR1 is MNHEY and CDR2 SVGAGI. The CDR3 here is CASMRDSGQPQHF. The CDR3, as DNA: TGTGCCAGCATGCGGGACAGCGGTCAGCCCCAGCATTTT.

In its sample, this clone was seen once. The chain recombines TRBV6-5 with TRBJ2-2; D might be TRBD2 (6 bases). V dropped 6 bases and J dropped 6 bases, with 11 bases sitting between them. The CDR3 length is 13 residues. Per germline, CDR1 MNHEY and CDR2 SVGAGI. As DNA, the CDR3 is TGTGCCAGCAGCCAACGGGGGTCCGGGGAGCTGTTTTTT. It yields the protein CASSQRGSGELFF.

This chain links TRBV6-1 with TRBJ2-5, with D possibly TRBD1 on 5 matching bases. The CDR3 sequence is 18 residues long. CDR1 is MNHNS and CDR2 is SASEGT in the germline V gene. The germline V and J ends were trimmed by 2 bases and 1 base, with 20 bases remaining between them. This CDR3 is CASSELYLREQVQETQYF. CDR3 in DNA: TGTGCCAGCAGTGAACTTTATTTAAGGGAACAGGTCCAAGAGACCCAGTACTTC.

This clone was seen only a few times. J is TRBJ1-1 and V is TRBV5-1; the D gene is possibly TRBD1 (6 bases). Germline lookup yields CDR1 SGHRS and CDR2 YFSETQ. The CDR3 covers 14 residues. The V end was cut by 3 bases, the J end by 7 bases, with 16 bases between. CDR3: CASSWGQFGDEAFF. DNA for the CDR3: TGCGCCAGCAGCTGGGGACAATTCGGGGATGAAGCTTTCTTT.

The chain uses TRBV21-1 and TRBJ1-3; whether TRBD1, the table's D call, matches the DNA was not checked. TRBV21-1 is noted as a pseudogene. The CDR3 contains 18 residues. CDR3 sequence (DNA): TGTGCCAGCAGCAAAAGTAGGACAGGGGGGCCTTGGTGGAACACCATATATTTT. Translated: CASSKSRTGGPWWNTIYF.

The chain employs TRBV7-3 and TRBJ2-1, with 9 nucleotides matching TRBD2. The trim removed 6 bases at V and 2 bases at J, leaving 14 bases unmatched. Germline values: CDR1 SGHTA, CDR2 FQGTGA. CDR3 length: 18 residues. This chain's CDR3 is CASRDPSGTNLPYNEQFF. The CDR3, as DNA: TGTGCCAGCAGGGACCCTAGCGGGACCAACCTCCCCTACAATGAGCAGTTCTTC.

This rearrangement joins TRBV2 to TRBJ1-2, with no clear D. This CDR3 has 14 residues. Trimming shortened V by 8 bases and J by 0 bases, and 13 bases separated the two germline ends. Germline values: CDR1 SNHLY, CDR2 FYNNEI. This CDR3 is CASLRGSPNYGYTF. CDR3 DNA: TGTGCCAGCCTTAGAGGGTCTCCTAACTATGGCTACACCTTC.

The CDR3 coding sequence is TGTGCCAGCAGCCCTCCCCGGACAGGCCTCTCTGGAAACACCATATATTTT. Translated, it gives CASSPPRTGLSGNTIYF. J is TRBJ1-3 and V is TRBV7-2, with 7 bases fitting TRBD1. The J segment lost 0 bases and the V segment lost 5 bases, leaving 10 bases of the junction unmatched. CDR3 length equals 17 residues. Germline CDR1 and CDR2: SGHTA and FQGNSA.

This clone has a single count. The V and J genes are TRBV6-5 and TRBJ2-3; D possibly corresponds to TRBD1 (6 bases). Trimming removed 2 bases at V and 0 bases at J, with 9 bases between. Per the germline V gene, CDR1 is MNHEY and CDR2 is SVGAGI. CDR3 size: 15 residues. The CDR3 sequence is CASSYQGWSTDTQYF. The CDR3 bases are TGTGCCAGCAGTTACCAGGGGTGGAGCACAGATACGCAGTATTTT.

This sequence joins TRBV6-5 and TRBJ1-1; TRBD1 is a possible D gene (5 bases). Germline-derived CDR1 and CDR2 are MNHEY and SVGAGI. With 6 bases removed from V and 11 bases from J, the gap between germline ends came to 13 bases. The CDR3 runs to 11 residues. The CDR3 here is CASSPDSEAFF. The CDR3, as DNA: TGTGCCAGCAGCCCCGACAGTGAGGCTTTCTTT.

CDR3 sequence: CASSLTGGSEQYF. In DNA, the CDR3 is TGCGCCAGCAGCTTGACGGGGGGGTCCGAGCAGTACTTC. This chain connects TRBV5-1 to TRBJ2-7, with 8 bases aligning to TRBD2. Looked up from germline, CDR1 is SGHRS and CDR2 is YFSETQ. V shed 1 base, J shed 6 bases, and the junction held 3 bases outside the gene matches. This CDR3 region has 13 residues.

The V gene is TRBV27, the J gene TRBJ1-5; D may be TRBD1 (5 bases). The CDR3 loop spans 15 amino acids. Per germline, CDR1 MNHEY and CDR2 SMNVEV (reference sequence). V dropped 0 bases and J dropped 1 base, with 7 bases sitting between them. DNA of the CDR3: TGTGCCAGCAGTTTATCGACAGTAAGCAATCAGCCCCAGCATTTT. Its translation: CASSLSTVSNQPQHF.

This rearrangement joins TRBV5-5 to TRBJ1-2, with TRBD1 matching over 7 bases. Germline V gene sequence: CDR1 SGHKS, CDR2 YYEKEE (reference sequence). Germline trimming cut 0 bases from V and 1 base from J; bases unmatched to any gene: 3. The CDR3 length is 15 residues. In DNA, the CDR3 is TGTGCCAGCAGCTTGGGGGACAGAATTAACTATGGCTACACCTTC. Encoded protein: CASSLGDRINYGYTF.

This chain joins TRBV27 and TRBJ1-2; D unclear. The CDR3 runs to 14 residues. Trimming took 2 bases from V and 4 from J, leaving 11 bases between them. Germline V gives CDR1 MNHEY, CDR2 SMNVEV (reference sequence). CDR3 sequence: CASSLRGWGYGYTF. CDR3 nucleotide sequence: TGTGCCAGCAGTTTACGGGGATGGGGCTATGGCTACACCTTC.

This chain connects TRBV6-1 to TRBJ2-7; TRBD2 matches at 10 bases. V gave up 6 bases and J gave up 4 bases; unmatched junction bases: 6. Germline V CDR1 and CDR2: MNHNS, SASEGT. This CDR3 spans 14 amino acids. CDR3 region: CASRASGSHYEQYF. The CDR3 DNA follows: TGTGCCAGCAGGGCTAGCGGGAGCCATTACGAGCAGTACTTC.

CDR3 coding DNA: TGTGCCAGCAGACGGAGCTGGAACACTGAAGCTTTCTTT. It is translated as CASRRSWNTEAFF. The rearrangement joins TRBV25-1 to TRBJ1-1; no reliable D call. The CDR3 runs to 13 residues. Germline-derived CDR1 and CDR2 are MGHDK and SYGVNS. The V and J ends lost 6 bases and 1 base respectively, with 9 bases between them.